The 9 T cell receptor beta chains below were found in one sample sequenced in a study of shared clonotypes between healthy human individuals. Method: immunoSEQ multiplex PCR; TCRdb's copy keeps in-frame clones and lacks some. The repertoire holds about 2.4 million clones, with around nine tenths as singletons. Sequencing used naive CD4+ T cells sorted from blood. Subset noted: CD45RA+ positively selected. The source is a man between 18 and 29 years old in good health.

The chain couples TRBV15 to TRBJ2-1; 7 bases map to TRBD2. Germline loops: CDR1 LNHNV, CDR2 YYDKDF (reference sequence). The CDR3 consists of 17 residues. J gave up 2 bases and V 0 bases, and 7 bases lay outside the gene matches. The CDR3 region has the DNA TGTGCCACCAGCAGAGAAGCGGGTCTAGCGGCCTACAATGAGCAGTTCTTC. Translated, it gives CATSREAGLAAYNEQFF.

About this clone itself: The same CDR3 can be traced to other DNA sequences in this sample. This sequence joins TRBV5-1 and TRBJ1-2; TRBD1 matches at 7 bases. CDR1 is SGHRS, CDR2 YFSETQ, per germline. The CDR3 covers 14 residues. The V and J ends lost 0 bases and 3 bases, in that order; junction bases with no gene match: 2. The CDR3 DNA sequence: TGCGCCAGCAGCTTGGTGCAGGGGGACTATGGCTACACCTTC. It is translated as CASSLVQGDYGYTF.

V gene TRBV14 combines with J gene TRBJ2-5, with a weak D call TRBD2 (6 bases). With 4 bases removed from V and 2 bases from J, the gap between germline ends came to 17 bases. The CDR3 extends over 16 amino acids. Germline loops: CDR1 SGHDN, CDR2 FVKESK. DNA of the CDR3: TGTGCCAGCAGCCGCCTCGGGACTTCCAAACAAGAGACCCAGTACTTC. This translates into CASSRLGTSKQETQYF.

The V call is TRBV9, the J call TRBJ2-3; D uncertain. The CDR3 sequence is 12 residues long. Germline loops: CDR1 SGDLS, CDR2 YYNGEE. V dropped 0 bases and J dropped 11 bases, with 10 bases sitting between them. The CDR3 here is CASSVAQQMQYF. The CDR3 region has the DNA TGTGCCAGCAGCGTAGCTCAGCAAATGCAGTATTTT.

This clone has just a few counts. The chain uses TRBV9 and TRBJ1-4; 7 nucleotides agree with TRBD1. Trimming took 0 bases from V and 4 from J; bases not matched to a gene: 3. The V gene's germline CDR1 is SGDLS and CDR2 YYNGEE. The CDR3 spans 15 residues. CDR3 loop: CASSVGQGNNEKLFF. The CDR3 DNA reads TGTGCCAGCAGCGTAGGACAGGGTAATAATGAAAAACTGTTTTTT.

The genes are TRBV18 and TRBJ1-1; no clear D gene. The V and J ends lost 3 bases and 1 base respectively, with 9 bases between them. CDR3 size: 14 residues. Germline-derived CDR1 and CDR2 are KGHSH and LQKENI. Written as DNA, the CDR3 is TGTGCCAGCTCACCGGGCAGCACGAACACTGAAGCTTTCTTT. This gives the protein CASSPGSTNTEAFF.

J is TRBJ2-2 and V is TRBV6-6; D is uncertain. Trimming pared 4 bases from V and 5 bases from J, leaving 11 bases between. The CDR3 runs 14 residues. The germline gives CDR1 MNHNY, CDR2 SVGAGI (reference sequence). CDR3 bases: TGTGCCAGCAGTTCAGCCATGGGGACCGGGGAGCTGTTTTTT. This codes for CASSSAMGTGELFF.

The chain recombines TRBV27 with TRBJ1-2, with TRBD1 matching over 10 bases. The germline V gene encodes CDR1 MNHEY and CDR2 SMNVEV (reference sequence). Trimming at V came to 6 bases and at J to 2 bases, leaving 6 bases not matched to a gene. The CDR3 totals 15 residues. The CDR3, as DNA: TGTGCCAGCAGATACGGGACAGGGGAGAACTATGGCTACACCTTC. Translated: CASRYGTGENYGYTF.

The table lists this clone with a count of one. V usage is TRBV4-1 and J usage is TRBJ2-7; 7 bases align to TRBD1. Trimming took 4 bases from V and 4 from J; bases not matched to a gene: 13. The CDR3 spans 16 residues. Germline V gene lookup returns CDR1 MGHRA and CDR2 YSYEKL. CDR3 in amino acids: CASSPPGEGALYEQYF. The CDR3 bases are TGCGCCAGCAGCCCCCCGGGCGAGGGGGCTTTATACGAGCAGTACTTC.